This record covers a single T cell receptor beta chain. Its antigen is undetermined. The sample originates from a study of Ad26.COV2.S vaccination and SARS-CoV-2 variants. Study-wide results and limits: Breadth, reportedly substantial, characterized the spike-specific CD8+ and CD4+ T cell responses after vaccination.

V was trimmed by 4 bases and J by 0 bases, leaving 9 bases between them. The CDR3 runs to 15 residues. The germline V gene encodes CDR1 ENHRY and CDR2 SYGVKD. Sequenced by immunoSEQ multiplex PCR; TCRdb stores in-frame clones only, minus some. This sample has some 290,000 clones; around four fifths occur once, and the top ten carry around 2.2%. This sample's treatment: 15 to 20 received Ad26.COV2.S at low or high dose, single or two shots; about 5 received placebo; per-sample allocation not given. Repertoires come from day 63 after the first vaccine or placebo injection. V usage is TRBV10-3 and J usage is TRBJ1-4; D call uncertain. The TCR comes from a person aged 18 to 59 who received the Ad26.COV2.S COVID-19 vaccine or a placebo. Source: peripheral blood, taken in a trial of Ad26.COV2.S vaccine versus placebo. CDR3 protein: CAISATAATNEKLFF. The CDR3, as DNA: TGTGCCATCAGTGCGACTGCGGCAACTAATGAAAAACTGTTTTTT.